This TCR beta chain was retrieved from a study of human thymus T cells. Profiling relied on immunoSEQ multiplex PCR, and the TCRdb table lists in-frame clones only, not all of them. The sample contains over 35,000 clones, roughly 94% of which appear only once. Each of the donors was a healthy Finnish infant who was undergoing open corrective cardiac surgery for congenital heart defects. An approximately 0.45-1 mL peripheral blood aliquot was taken intraoperatively from four of eight donors. No fixed cell number was used; all available blood leukocytes supplied DNA. General study results and limits: Gene usage (both V and J) appeared biased in thymic and blood repertoires.

A note on this clone: What it recognizes is unknown.

This clonotype was sampled from a boy in the first two years of life with a congenital heart defect but otherwise immunologically healthy. Sequencing input: blood.

The CDR3 protein is CASSGGWPNQPQHF. As DNA, the CDR3 is TGTGCCAGCAGCGGTGGATGGCCAAATCAGCCCCAGCATTTT. The chain is built from TRBV5-6 and TRBJ1-5; no clear D. Trimming removed 4 bases from V and 4 bases from J, with 12 bases in between. From germline, CDR1 is SGHDT and CDR2 YYEEEE. CDR3 size: 14 residues.